This entry lists 9 T cell receptor beta chains sequenced from one sample in a study of shared clonotypes between healthy human individuals (dated by TCRdb to about 2020). Libraries came from the immunoSEQ multiplex PCR assay. TCRdb limited this immuneACCESS table to in-frame rearrangements with V and J called. A share of clones is missing; checked studies link under half to unresolved V genes, and the rest is unexplained. The sample table shows approximately 2.5 million clones, and more than 80% are seen once. The biggest ten clones account for around 0.14% of the sample. The material sequenced was naive CD4+ T cells sorted from blood. This specimen's cell subset or site label, per the study, means: CD45RA+ positively selected. The source of these receptors is a man aged 18 to 29 in good health.

The chain employs TRBV9 and TRBJ2-7; TRBD2 aligns across 13 bases. The length of the CDR3 is 16 residues. Germline CDR1 SGDLS, CDR2 YYNGEE. V dropped 3 bases and J dropped 3; count of bases not matched to a gene: 6. CDR3: CASSAAGTSGNYEQYF. Written as DNA, the CDR3 is TGTGCCAGCAGCGCCGCCGGGACTAGCGGGAACTACGAGCAGTACTTC.

This chain links TRBV10-1 with TRBJ1-2, with unresolved D. Germline V gene data show CDR1 as WNHNN and CDR2 as SYGVQD (reference sequence). V lost 2 bases and J 7 bases, leaving 11 bases between the germline ends. This CDR3 has 13 residues. This chain's CDR3 is CASSEVPFAGYTF. CDR3 sequence (DNA): TGCGCCAGCAGTGAGGTACCTTTTGCTGGCTACACCTTC.

The chain couples TRBV10-3 to TRBJ1-6, with no clear D. Germline V lookup: CDR1 ENHRY, CDR2 SYGVKD. V lost 6 bases and J lost 3, with 9 bases in between. The CDR3 sequence is 14 residues long. In nucleotides, the CDR3 is TGTGCCATCAGGGGCGTAGACTATAATTCACCCCTCCACTTT. Protein sequence: CAIRGVDYNSPLHF.

The rearrangement links TRBV19 to TRBJ2-4; weak D call: TRBD2 (5 bases). CDR3 length: 13 residues. The V end lost 6 bases, the J end lost 1 base, and 7 bases lay between the germline ends. Germline CDR1 LNHDA, CDR2 SQIVND (reference sequence). CDR3 loop: CASREEAKNIQYF. DNA for the CDR3: TGTGCCAGTAGGGAGGAGGCCAAAAACATTCAGTACTTC.

The V gene is TRBV30, the J gene TRBJ2-3, with D possibly matching TRBD1 (5 bases). The CDR3 contains 15 residues. Germline V lookup: CDR1 GTSNPN, CDR2 SVGIG (reference sequence). The V gene lost 0 bases and the J gene lost 4 bases, with 14 bases spanning the gap. CDR3 protein: CAWSVIPQGSDTQYF. The CDR3 region has the DNA TGTGCCTGGAGTGTTATACCGCAGGGATCAGATACGCAGTATTTT.

V usage is TRBV25-1 and J usage is TRBJ2-7; a weak D match, TRBD2 (5 bases). CDR3 length: 13 amino acids. Germline CDR1 is MGHDK and CDR2 is SYGVNS. V was shortened by 3 bases and J by 3 bases, with 9 bases between the two germline ends. Here the CDR3 DNA reads TGTGCCAGCAGTGAGGCGGGTCACTACGAGCAGTACTTC. It translates to CASSEAGHYEQYF.

This sequence joins TRBV30 and TRBJ2-7; 8 bases align to TRBD1. The CDR3 is made up of 12 amino acids. Trimming cost V 5 bases and J 5 bases; bases outside gene matches: 5. Looked up from germline, CDR1 is GTSNPN and CDR2 is SVGIG (reference sequence). The CDR3 is CAWDDRGHEQYF. The DNA for the CDR3 is TGTGCCTGGGACGACAGGGGTCACGAGCAGTACTTC.

V gene TRBV5-4 combines with J gene TRBJ2-3, with D unclear. V lost 0 bases and J lost 7, with 6 bases in between. The CDR3 length is 12 residues. Looked up from germline, CDR1 is SGHNT and CDR2 is YYREEE (reference sequence). The CDR3 DNA reads TGTGCCAGCAGCTTGGTCGGTAATACGCAGTATTTT. It yields the protein CASSLVGNTQYF.

The genes are TRBV25-1 and TRBJ1-2; possible D gene TRBD1, 5 bases. Germline V lookup: CDR1 MGHDK, CDR2 SYGVNS. V shed 8 bases and J shed 7 bases, with 17 bases lying between them. This CDR3 region has 13 residues. The CDR3 spells CASSPAGQGGYTF. The CDR3, as DNA: TGTGCCAGCTCCCCCGCAGGGCAGGGTGGCTACACCTTC.